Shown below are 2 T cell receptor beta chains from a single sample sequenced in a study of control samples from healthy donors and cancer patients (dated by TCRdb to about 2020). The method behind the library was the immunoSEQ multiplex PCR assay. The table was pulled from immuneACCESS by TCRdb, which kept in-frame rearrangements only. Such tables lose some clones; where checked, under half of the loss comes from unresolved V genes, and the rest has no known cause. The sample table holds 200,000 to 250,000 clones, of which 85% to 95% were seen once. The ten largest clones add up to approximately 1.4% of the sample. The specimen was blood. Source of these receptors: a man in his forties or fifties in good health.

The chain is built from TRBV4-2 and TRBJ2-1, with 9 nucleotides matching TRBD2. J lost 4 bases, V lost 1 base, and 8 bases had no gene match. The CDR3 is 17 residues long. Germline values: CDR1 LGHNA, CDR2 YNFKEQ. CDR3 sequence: CASSQASGGTMYNEQFF. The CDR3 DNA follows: TGTGCCAGCAGCCAAGCGAGCGGGGGGACTATGTACAATGAGCAGTTCTTC.

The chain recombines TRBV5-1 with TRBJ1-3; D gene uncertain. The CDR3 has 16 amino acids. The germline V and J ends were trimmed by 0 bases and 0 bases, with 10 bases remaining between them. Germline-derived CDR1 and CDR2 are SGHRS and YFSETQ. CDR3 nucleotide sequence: TGCGCCAGCAGCTTGGTTCCGGTCTTCTCTGGAAACACCATATATTTT. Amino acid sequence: CASSLVPVFSGNTIYF. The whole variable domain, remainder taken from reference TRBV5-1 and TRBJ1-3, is KAGVTQTPRYLIKTRGQQVTLSCSPISGHRSVSWYQQTPGQGLQFLFEYFSETQRNKGNFPGRFSGRQFSNSRSEMNVSTLELGDSALYLCASSLVPVFSGNTIYFGEGSWLTVV.